These 12 T cell receptor beta chains came from one sample sequenced in a study of shared clonotypes between healthy human individuals. Libraries were prepared by immunoSEQ multiplex PCR; TCRdb keeps only in-frame clonotypes and omits some of them. The data show a few million clones, 90% to 96% seen once. The sequenced sample consisted of naive CD4+ T cells sorted from blood. This sample's subset: CD45RA+ positively selected. The receptors stem from a man aged 18 to 30 in good health.

The chain has TRBV5-4 and TRBJ1-6; TRBD1 matches at 9 bases. This CDR3 is built from 16 residues. Trimming at V came to 3 bases and at J to 7 bases, leaving 8 bases not matched to a gene. Germline V gives CDR1 SGHNT, CDR2 YYREEE (reference sequence). The CDR3 nucleotides are TGTGCCAGCAGCTCGGGGCGGGGACAGGGAAATTCACCCCTCCACTTT. As protein: CASSSGRGQGNSPLHF.

This clone was counted once. The same CDR3 also results from other DNA sequences found in this sample. The chain couples TRBV7-2 to TRBJ1-2; D unclear. The germline gives CDR1 SGHTA, CDR2 FQGNSA. CDR3 length: 13 residues. Trimming left V 1 base short and J 2 bases short, with 5 bases between. The CDR3 is CASSLGQNYGYTF. The DNA of the CDR3 is TGTGCCAGCAGCTTAGGTCAGAACTATGGCTACACCTTC.

The rearrangement joins TRBV5-4 to TRBJ2-7; 7 bases are a match to TRBD2. This CDR3 is 16 amino acids long. Germline trimming cut 2 bases from V and 2 bases from J; bases unmatched to any gene: 10. Germline V gene sequence: CDR1 SGHNT, CDR2 YYREEE (reference sequence). The CDR3 reads CASSLEAGVGAYEQYF. CDR3 DNA sequence: TGTGCCAGCAGCTTAGAGGCGGGAGTAGGGGCCTACGAGCAGTACTTC.

The chain recombines TRBV2 with TRBJ2-7; no clear D gene. The CDR3 is 12 residues long. V gave up 1 base and J gave up 3 bases, with 4 bases separating them. CDR1 is SNHLY and CDR2 is FYNNEI in the germline V gene. CDR3 sequence (DNA): TGTGCCAGCAGTGAAGTATACTACGAGCAGTACTTC. As protein: CASSEVYYEQYF.

The chain couples TRBV11-2 to TRBJ1-5, with D uncertain. Per germline, CDR1 SGHAT and CDR2 FQNNGV. Trimming took 2 bases from V and 5 from J, leaving 7 bases between them. The length of the CDR3 is 13 residues. The DNA for the CDR3 is TGTGCCAGCAGCTTAACATCCTATCAGCCCCAGCATTTT. Translation: CASSLTSYQPQHF.

This CDR3 reads CAWSVQRTSGRPDTQYF. CDR3 nucleotide sequence: TGTGCCTGGAGTGTACAAAGGACTAGCGGGCGGCCAGATACGCAGTATTTT. The rearrangement uses TRBV30 and TRBJ2-3, with TRBD2 matching over 11 bases. V lost 0 bases to trimming and J lost 4 bases; unmatched junction nucleotides: 9. Germline V lookup: CDR1 GTSNPN, CDR2 SVGIG (reference sequence). The CDR3 is made up of 17 amino acids.

A few counts support this clone. Here the CDR3 DNA reads TGTGCCAGCAGAAGTAGCGGGAGGGGACTACATACGCAGTATTTT. Amino acids: CASRSSGRGLHTQYF. The chain carries TRBV6-5 and TRBJ2-3; 11 bases map to TRBD2. After removal of 6 bases from V and 7 bases from J, the junction contained 9 bases not matched to a gene. The CDR3 has 15 amino acids. Germline values: CDR1 MNHEY, CDR2 SVGAGI.

In its sample, this clone was seen a few times. V and J are TRBV30 and TRBJ1-6, with 8 positions matching TRBD1. From germline, CDR1 is GTSNPN and CDR2 SVGIG (reference sequence). Trimming removed 0 bases from V and 8 bases from J; junction bases left unmatched: 3. CDR3 length equals 14 residues. The chain's CDR3 is CAWSVRGRDSPLHF. DNA for the CDR3: TGTGCCTGGAGTGTCAGGGGGCGGGATTCACCCCTCCACTTT.

This clone was picked up one time. The chain uses TRBV18 and TRBJ1-2, with D perhaps TRBD1 (5 bases). Germline values: CDR1 KGHSH, CDR2 LQKENI. CDR3 size: 17 residues. V was trimmed by 0 bases and J by 8 bases, leaving 22 bases between them. The CDR3 coding sequence is TGTGCCAGCTCACCACCGATGACCGGGGCTATCCCACGGGGCTACACCTTC. This gives the protein CASSPPMTGAIPRGYTF.

J is TRBJ2-3 and V is TRBV11-2; possibly TRBD1 for D (5 bases). CDR1 and CDR2 from the germline V gene are SGHAT and FQNNGV. Trimming shortened V by 1 base and J by 0 bases, and 14 bases separated the two germline ends. The CDR3 is 17 residues long. CDR3 DNA sequence: TGTGCCAGCAGCTTAGGGGGCAGTCGGATTAGCACAGATACGCAGTATTTT. It yields the protein CASSLGGSRISTDTQYF.

The chain has TRBV19 and TRBJ2-4, with 8 bases that match TRBD1. J was trimmed by 3 bases and V by 5 bases; bases with no gene match: 6. Germline V gene lookup returns CDR1 LNHDA and CDR2 SQIVND (reference sequence). The CDR3 spans 15 residues. CDR3 in amino acids: CASSSPGQGKNIQYF. CDR3 coding DNA: TGTGCCAGTAGTTCTCCCGGACAGGGCAAAAACATTCAGTACTTC.

The chain links TRBV7-2 to TRBJ2-7, with 9 bases aligning to TRBD1. Germline V CDR1 and CDR2: SGHTA, FQGNSA. The junction had 2 bases not matched to a gene; V was cut back by 0 bases and J by 2 bases. The CDR3 has 15 residues. The DNA of the CDR3 is TGTGCCAGCAGCTTAGCGGGACAGGGCCCCTACGAGCAGTACTTC. It yields the protein CASSLAGQGPYEQYF. Supplemented by reference TRBV7-2 and TRBJ2-7, the full variable domain reads GAGVSQSPSNKVTEKGKDVELRCDPISGHTALYWYRQSLGQGLEFLIYFQGNSAPDKSGLPSDRFSAERTGGSVSTLTIQRTQQEDSAVYLCASSLAGQGPYEQYFGPGTRLTVT.